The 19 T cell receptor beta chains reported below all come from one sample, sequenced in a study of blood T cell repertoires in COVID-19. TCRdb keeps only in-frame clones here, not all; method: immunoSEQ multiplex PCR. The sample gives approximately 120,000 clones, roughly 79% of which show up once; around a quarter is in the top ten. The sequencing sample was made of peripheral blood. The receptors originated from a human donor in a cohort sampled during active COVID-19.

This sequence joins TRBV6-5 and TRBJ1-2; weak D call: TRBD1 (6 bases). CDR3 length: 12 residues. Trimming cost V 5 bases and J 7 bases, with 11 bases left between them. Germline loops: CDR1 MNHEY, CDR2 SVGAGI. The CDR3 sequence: CASSRGTFGYTF. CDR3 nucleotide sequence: TGTGCCAGCAGTAGAGGGACATTTGGCTACACCTTC.

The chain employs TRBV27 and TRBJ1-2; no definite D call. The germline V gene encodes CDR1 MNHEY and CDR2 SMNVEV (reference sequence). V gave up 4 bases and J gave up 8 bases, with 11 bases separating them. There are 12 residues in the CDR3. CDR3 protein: CASSSFGSGYTF. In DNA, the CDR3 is TGTGCCAGCAGTTCCTTCGGGAGCGGCTACACCTTC.

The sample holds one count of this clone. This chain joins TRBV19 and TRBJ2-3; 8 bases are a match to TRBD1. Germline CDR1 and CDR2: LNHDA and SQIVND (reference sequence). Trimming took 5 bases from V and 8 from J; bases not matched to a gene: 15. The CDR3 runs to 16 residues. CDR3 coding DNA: TGTGCCAGTAGTTCCCCATTCAGGGGGCGAGGGGTTACGCAGTATTTT. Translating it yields CASSSPFRGRGVTQYF.

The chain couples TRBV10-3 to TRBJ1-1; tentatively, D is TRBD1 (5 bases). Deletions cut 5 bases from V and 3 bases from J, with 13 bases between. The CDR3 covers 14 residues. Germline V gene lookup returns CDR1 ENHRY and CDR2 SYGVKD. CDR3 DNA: TGTGCCATCAGTAACCAGGGTTTGGACACTGAAGCTTTCTTT. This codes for CAISNQGLDTEAFF.

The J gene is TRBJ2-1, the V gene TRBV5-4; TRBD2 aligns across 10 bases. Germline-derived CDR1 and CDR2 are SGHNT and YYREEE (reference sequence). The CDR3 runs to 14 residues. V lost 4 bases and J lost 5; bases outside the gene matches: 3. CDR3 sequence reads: CASSLAGVNNEQFF. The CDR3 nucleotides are TGTGCCAGCAGCCTAGCGGGGGTCAACAATGAGCAGTTCTTC.

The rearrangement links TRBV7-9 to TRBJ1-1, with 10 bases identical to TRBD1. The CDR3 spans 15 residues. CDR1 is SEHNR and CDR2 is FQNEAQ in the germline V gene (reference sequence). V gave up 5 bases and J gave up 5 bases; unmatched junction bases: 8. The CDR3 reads CASSPLDRGRTEAFF. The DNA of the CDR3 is TGTGCCAGCAGCCCATTAGACAGGGGGCGGACTGAAGCTTTCTTT. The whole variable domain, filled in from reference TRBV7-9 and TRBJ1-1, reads DTGVSQNPRHKITKRGQNVTFRCDPISEHNRLYWYRQTLGQGPEFLTYFQNEAQLEKSRLLSDRFSAERPKGSFSTLEIQRTEQGDSAMYLCASSPLDRGRTEAFFGQGTRLTVV.

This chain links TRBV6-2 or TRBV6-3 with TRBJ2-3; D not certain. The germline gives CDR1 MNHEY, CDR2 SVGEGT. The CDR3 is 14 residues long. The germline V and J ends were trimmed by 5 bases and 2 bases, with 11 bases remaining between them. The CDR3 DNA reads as TGTGCCAGCAGTCGCGACTGGATCACAGATACGCAGTATTTT. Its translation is CASSRDWITDTQYF.

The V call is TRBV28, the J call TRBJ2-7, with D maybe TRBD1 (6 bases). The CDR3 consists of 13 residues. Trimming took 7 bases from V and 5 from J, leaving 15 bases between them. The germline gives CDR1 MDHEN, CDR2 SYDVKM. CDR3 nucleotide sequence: TGTGCCAGCACTAGGACAGCCCTAAACGAGCAGTACTTC. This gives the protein CASTRTALNEQYF. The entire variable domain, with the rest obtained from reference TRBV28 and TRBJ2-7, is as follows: DVKVTQSSRYLVKRTGEKVFLECVQDMDHENMFWYRQDPGLGLRLIYFSYDVKMKEKGDIPEGYSVSREKKERFSLILESASTNQTSMYLCASTRTALNEQYFGPGTRLTVT.

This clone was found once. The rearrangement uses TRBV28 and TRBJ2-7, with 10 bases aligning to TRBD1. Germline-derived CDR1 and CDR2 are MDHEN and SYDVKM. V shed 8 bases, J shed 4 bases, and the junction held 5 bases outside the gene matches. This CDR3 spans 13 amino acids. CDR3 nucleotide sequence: TGTGCCAGCTTCGACAGGGGGCTTTACGAGCAGTACTTC. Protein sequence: CASFDRGLYEQYF.

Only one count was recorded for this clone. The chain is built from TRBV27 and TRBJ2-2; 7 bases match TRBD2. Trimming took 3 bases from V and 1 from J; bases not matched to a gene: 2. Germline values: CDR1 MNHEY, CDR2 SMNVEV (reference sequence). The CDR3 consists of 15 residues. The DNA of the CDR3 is TGTGCCAGCAGTTTGGGGGGGTGGAACACCGGGGAGCTGTTTTTT. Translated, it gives CASSLGGWNTGELFF.

The CDR3 reads CASSLEAGSTDTQYF. The DNA of the CDR3 is TGCGCCAGCAGCTTGGAGGCAGGTAGCACAGATACGCAGTATTTT. The chain links TRBV5-1 to TRBJ2-3; D gene unclear. This CDR3 contains 15 residues. Trimming removed 0 bases at V and 0 bases at J, with 8 bases between. CDR1 is SGHRS and CDR2 is YFSETQ in the germline V gene. The variable domain in full, with the rest retrieved from reference TRBV5-1 and TRBJ2-3, is KAGVTQTPRYLIKTRGQQVTLSCSPISGHRSVSWYQQTPGQGLQFLFEYFSETQRNKGNFPGRFSGRQFSNSRSEMNVSTLELGDSALYLCASSLEAGSTDTQYFGPGTRLTVL.

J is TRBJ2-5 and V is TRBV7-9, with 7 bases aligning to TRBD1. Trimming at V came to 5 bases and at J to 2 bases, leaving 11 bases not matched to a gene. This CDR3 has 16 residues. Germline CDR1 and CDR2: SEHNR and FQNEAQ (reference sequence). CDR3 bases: TGTGCCAGCAGCCCTCCCTCCTCAGGGGGACAAGAGACCCAGTACTTC. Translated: CASSPPSSGGQETQYF. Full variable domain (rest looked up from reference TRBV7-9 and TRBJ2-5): DTGVSQNPRHKITKRGQNVTFRCDPISEHNRLYWYRQTLGQGPEFLTYFQNEAQLEKSRLLSDRFSAERPKGSFSTLEIQRTEQGDSAMYLCASSPPSSGGQETQYFGPGTRLLVL.

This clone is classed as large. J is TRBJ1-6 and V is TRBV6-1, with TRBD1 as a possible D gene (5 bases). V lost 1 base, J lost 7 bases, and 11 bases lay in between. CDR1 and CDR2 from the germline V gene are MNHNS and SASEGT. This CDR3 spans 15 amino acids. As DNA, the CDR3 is TGTGCCAGCAGTGAAGGGGGGGAGGGCAATTCACCCCTCCACTTT. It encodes CASSEGGEGNSPLHF.

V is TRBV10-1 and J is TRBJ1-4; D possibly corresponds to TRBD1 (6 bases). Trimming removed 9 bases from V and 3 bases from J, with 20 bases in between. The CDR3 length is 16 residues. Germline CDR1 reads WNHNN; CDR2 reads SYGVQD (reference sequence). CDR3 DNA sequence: TGCGCCAGTGAGCGGGACACTCGTTGTCCTAATGAAAAACTGTTTTTT. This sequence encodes CASERDTRCPNEKLFF.

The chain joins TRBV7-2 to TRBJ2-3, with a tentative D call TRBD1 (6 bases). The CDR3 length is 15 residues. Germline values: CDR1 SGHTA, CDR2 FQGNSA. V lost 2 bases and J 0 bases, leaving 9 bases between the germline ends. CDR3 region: CASSLPGTSTDTQYF. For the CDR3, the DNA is TGTGCCAGCAGCTTACCTGGGACAAGCACAGATACGCAGTATTTT.

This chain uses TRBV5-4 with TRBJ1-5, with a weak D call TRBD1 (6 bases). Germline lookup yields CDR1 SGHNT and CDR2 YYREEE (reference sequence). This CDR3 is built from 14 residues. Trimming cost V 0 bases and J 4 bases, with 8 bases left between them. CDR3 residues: CASSLEGVNQPQHF. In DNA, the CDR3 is TGTGCCAGCAGCTTGGAGGGGGTTAATCAGCCCCAGCATTTT.

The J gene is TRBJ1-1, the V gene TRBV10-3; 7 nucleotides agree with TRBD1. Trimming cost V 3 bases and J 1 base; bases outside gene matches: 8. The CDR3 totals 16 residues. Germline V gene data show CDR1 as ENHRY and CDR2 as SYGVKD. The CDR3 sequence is CAISENRGTENTEAFF. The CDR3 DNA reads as TGTGCCATCAGTGAAAACCGAGGGACAGAGAACACTGAAGCTTTCTTT.

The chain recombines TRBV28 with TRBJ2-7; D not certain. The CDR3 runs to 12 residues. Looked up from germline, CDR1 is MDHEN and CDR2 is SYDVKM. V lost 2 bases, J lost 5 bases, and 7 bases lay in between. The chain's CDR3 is CASSLLGDEQYF. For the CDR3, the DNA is TGTGCCAGCAGTTTACTCGGTGACGAGCAGTACTTC.

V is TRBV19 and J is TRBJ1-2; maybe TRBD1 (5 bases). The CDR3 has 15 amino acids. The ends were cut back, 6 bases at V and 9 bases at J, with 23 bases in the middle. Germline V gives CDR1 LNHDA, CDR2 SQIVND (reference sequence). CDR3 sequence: CASSVPGGTTPRYTF. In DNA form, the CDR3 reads TGTGCCAGTAGCGTACCTGGCGGGACTACCCCTCGCTACACCTTC. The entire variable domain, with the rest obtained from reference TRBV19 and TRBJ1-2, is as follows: DGGITQSPKYLFRKEGQNVTLSCEQNLNHDAMYWYRQDPGQGLRLIYYSQIVNDFQKGDIAEGYSVSREKKESFPLTVTSAQKNPTAFYLCASSVPGGTTPRYTFGSGTRLTVV.